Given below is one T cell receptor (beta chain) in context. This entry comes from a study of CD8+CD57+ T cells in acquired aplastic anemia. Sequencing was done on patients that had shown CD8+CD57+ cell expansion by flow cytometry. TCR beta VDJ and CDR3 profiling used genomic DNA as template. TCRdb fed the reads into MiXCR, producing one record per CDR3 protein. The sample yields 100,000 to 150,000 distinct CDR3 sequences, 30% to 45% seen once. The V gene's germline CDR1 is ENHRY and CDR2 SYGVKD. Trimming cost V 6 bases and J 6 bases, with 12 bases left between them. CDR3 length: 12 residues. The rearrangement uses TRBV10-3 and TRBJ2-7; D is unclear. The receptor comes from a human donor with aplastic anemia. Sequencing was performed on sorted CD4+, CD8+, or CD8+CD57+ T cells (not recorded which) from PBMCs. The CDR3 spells CAISEVMGEQYF. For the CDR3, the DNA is TGTGCCATCAGCGAAGTAATGGGCGAGCAGTACTTC.